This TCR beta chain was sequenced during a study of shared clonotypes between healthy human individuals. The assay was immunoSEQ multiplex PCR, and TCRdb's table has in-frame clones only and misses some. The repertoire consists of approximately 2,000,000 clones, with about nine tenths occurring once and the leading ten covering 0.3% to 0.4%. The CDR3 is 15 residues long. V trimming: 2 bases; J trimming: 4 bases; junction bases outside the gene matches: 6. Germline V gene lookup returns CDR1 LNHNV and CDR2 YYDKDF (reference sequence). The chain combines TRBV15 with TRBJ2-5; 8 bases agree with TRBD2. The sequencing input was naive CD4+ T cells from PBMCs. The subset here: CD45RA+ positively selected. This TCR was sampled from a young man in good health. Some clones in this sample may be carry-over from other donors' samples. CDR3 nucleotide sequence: TGTGCCACCAGCAGACGAAACGCGGGGGGAGAGACCCAGTACTTC. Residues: CATSRRNAGGETQYF.